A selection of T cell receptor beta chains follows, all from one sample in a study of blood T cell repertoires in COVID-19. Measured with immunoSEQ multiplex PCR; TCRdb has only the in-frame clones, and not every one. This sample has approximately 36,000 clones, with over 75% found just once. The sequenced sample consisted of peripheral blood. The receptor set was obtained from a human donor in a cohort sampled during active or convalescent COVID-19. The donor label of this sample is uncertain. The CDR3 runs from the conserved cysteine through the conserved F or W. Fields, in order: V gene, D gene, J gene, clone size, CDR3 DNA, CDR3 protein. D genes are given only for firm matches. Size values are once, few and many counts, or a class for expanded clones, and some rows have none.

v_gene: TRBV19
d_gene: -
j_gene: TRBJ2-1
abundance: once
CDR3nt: TGTGCCAGTAGTATCGGGTTAGTGTCTCCCCATGAGCAGTTCTTC
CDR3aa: CASSIGLVSPHEQFF

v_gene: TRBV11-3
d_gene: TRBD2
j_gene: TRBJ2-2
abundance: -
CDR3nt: TGTGCCAGCAAACGCGGGAGAATATCCGGGGAGCTGTTTTTT
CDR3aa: CASKRGRISGELFF

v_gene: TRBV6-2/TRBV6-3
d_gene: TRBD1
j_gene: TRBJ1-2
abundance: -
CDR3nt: TGTGCCAGCAGTTACCCCCCGATCGGACAGGGGAGGGGCTACACCTTC
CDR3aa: CASSYPPIGQGRGYTF

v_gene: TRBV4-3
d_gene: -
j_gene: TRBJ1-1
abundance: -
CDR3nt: TGCGCCAGCAGCCAAGAGTGGAGGGTGGGCACTGAAGCTTTCTTT
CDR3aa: CASSQEWRVGTEAFF

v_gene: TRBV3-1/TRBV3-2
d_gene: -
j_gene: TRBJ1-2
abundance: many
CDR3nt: TGTGCCAGCAGCCAAGATCGGGTCCGCCAAGGCTACACCTTC
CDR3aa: CASSQDRVRQGYTF

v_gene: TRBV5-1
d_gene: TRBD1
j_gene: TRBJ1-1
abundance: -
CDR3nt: TGCGCCAGCAGCGCCCGACAGGGGAACACTGAAGCTTTCTTT
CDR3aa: CASSARQGNTEAFF

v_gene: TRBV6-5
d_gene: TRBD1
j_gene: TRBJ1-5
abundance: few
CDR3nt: TGTGCCAGCAGTCCCGGACAGGGGGTATCGCCCCAGCATTTT
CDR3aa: CASSPGQGVSPQHF

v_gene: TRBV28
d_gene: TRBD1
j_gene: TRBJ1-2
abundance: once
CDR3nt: TGTGCCAGCAGCCGGACAGGGGGGCATGGCTACACCTTC
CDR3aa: CASSRTGGHGYTF

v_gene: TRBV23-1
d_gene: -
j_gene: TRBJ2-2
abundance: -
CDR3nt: TGCGCCAGACTGTGGGGGGCCGGGGAGCTGTTTTTT
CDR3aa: CARLWGAGELFF

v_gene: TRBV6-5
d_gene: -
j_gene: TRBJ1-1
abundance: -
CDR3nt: TGTGCCAGCAGTTTTGACAGAGTCAACACTGAAGCTTTCTTT
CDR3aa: CASSFDRVNTEAFF

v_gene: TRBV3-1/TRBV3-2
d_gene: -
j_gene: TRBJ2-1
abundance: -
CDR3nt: TGTGCCAGCAGCCACCTAGGATCTTCCGCAGGGTACAATGAGCAGTTCTTC
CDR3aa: CASSHLGSSAGYNEQFF

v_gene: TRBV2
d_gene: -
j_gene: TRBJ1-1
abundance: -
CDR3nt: TGTGCCACGAACGCCCGATCCGGGTTGAACACTGAAGCTTTCTTT
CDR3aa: CATNARSGLNTEAFF

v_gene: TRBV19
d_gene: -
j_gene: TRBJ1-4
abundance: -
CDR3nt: TGTGCCAGTAGTGGACACCGTAGGGAAAAACTGTTTTTT
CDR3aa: CASSGHRREKLFF

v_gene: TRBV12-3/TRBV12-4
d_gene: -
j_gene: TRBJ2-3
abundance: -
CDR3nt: TGTGCCAGCAGTCCCCCAGCAGGGACGCAGTATTTT
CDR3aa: CASSPPAGTQYF

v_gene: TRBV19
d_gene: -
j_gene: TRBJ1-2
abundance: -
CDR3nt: TGTGCCAGTAGTATAGATAGAGGGACTGAATATGGCTACACCTTC
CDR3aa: CASSIDRGTEYGYTF

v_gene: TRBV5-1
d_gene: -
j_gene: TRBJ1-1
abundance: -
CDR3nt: TGCGCCAGCAGCGCCTCACTGGGGGGTAGGACTGAAGCTTTCTTT
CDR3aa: CASSASLGGRTEAFF

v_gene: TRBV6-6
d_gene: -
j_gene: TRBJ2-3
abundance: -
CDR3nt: TGTGCCAGCAGTTACAGTGGGAGTAGCACAGATACGCAGTATTTT
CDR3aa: CASSYSGSSTDTQYF

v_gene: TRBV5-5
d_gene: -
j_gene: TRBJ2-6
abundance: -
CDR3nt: TGTGCCAGCAGCTTGCGGGTAGCCGGGGCCAACGTCCTGACTTTC
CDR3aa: CASSLRVAGANVLTF

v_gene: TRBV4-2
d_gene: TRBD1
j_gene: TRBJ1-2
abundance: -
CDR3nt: TGTGCCAGCAGCCAAAAGGGGGGGACAGGGGATTTTTATGACTATGGCTACACCTTC
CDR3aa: CASSQKGGTGDFYDYGYTF

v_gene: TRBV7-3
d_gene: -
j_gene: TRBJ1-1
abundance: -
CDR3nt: TGTGCCAGCAGCTCCCAGTTGAACACTGAAGCTTTCTTT
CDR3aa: CASSSQLNTEAFF

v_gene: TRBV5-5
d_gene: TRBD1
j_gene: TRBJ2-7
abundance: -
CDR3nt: TGTGCCAGCAGGACCAACCGGGACAGGGTTCTCTACGAGCAGTACTTC
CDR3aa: CASRTNRDRVLYEQYF

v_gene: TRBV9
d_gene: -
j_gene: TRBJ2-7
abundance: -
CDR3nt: TGTGCCAGCAGCGTAGTGGGACTGGGGTATGAGCAGTACTTC
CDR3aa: CASSVVGLGYEQYF

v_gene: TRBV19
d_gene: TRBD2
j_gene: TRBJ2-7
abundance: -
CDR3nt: TGTGCCAGTAGTCTGACCGGGACTAGCCTTTCTGGTGAGCAGTACTTC
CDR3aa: CASSLTGTSLSGEQYF

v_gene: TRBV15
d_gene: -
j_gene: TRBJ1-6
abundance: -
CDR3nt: TGTGCCACCAGCAGAGTTATGGGGCGGGGTTCACCCCTCCACTTT
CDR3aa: CATSRVMGRGSPLHF

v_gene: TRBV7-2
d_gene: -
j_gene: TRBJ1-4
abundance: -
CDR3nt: TGTGCCAGCAGCTTAGTCCGACAGAGTTTTGAAAAACTGTTTTTT
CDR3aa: CASSLVRQSFEKLFF

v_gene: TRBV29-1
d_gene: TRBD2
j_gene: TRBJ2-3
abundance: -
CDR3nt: TGCAGCGTCGCCGGGACTAGCGGGAGGTGGGGCACAGATACGCAGTATTTT
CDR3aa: CSVAGTSGRWGTDTQYF